This entry lists 5 T cell receptor beta chains sequenced from one sample in a study of glioma-infiltrating T cells after dendritic cell vaccination (TCRdb year 2016). Libraries were made using the immunoSEQ multiplex PCR assay. This immuneACCESS table, as held by TCRdb, lists in-frame sequences with V and J called but not all clones. Of the missing ones, under half trace to an unresolved V gene in checked studies; the others have no known cause. The sample table contains 25,000 to 35,000 clones; only one count was recorded for roughly nine tenths of them. More than 2% of the sample is taken by the ten largest. The starting material was blood, obtained before dendritic cell vaccination. Receptor source: a human donor with glioblastoma.

The chain links TRBV11-2 to TRBJ2-3, with D perhaps TRBD2 (7 bases). CDR1 is SGHAT, CDR2 FQNNGV, per germline. The CDR3 has 15 amino acids. V lost 4 bases and J lost 0, with 11 bases in between. The DNA of the CDR3 is TGTGCCAGCAGCTCCCGGGGGGCGAGCACAGATACGCAGTATTTT. Translating gives CASSSRGASTDTQYF.

This rearrangement joins TRBV25-1 to TRBJ1-1; the D gene is possibly TRBD1 (5 bases). Trimming stripped 3 bases from V and 4 bases from J, with 15 bases between. The CDR3 length is 15 residues. Germline CDR1 is MGHDK and CDR2 is SYGVNS. CDR3 amino acids: CASSEGGTLATEAFF. CDR3 in DNA: TGTGCCAGCAGTGAGGGGGGGACCCTAGCCACTGAAGCTTTCTTT.

This clone came up a few times. The J gene is TRBJ2-7, the V gene TRBV27; weak D call: TRBD2 (5 bases). This CDR3 is 15 amino acids long. The ends were cut back, 3 bases at V and 0 bases at J, with 12 bases in the middle. Germline V lookup: CDR1 MNHEY, CDR2 SMNVEV (reference sequence). CDR3 sequence: CASSFAAVSSYEQYF. The CDR3 region has the DNA TGTGCCAGCAGTTTCGCAGCGGTGAGCTCCTACGAGCAGTACTTC.

The genes are TRBV5-1 and TRBJ1-3, with 11 bases that match TRBD1. This CDR3 has 18 amino acids. Germline loops: CDR1 SGHRS, CDR2 YFSETQ. Losses at the gene ends were 0 bases for V and 1 base for J; bases not matched to a gene: 6. CDR3 protein: CASSLVGTGGSSGNTIYF. For the CDR3, the DNA is TGCGCCAGCAGCTTGGTTGGGACAGGGGGGAGTTCTGGAAACACCATATATTTT.

This clone was detected only a few times. V usage is TRBV6-5 and J usage is TRBJ1-6, with D perhaps matching TRBD1 (6 bases). V lost 10 bases to trimming and J lost 10 bases, with 20 bases between them. The CDR3 extends over 14 amino acids. Germline V gene sequence: CDR1 MNHEY, CDR2 SVGAGI. The CDR3 DNA is TGTGCCACGAGACCGACAGGTCTAAGATCACCCCTCCACTTT. The encoded protein is CATRPTGLRSPLHF.